Shown below are 19 T cell receptor beta chains from a single sample sequenced in a study of siplizumab effects on memory and regulatory T cells. Profiled with immunoSEQ multiplex PCR; TCRdb holds only in-frame clones, not every one. The sample holds about 100,000 clones; nearly 95% are singletons and the top ten take approximately 0.58%. The sequenced sample was Tregs sorted from blood. These receptors all stem from a human donor in good health.

DNA for the CDR3: TGCAGCGCGGCAGGGGGAGTCGGGAACGAGCAGTACTTC. This encodes CSAAGGVGNEQYF. The rearrangement links TRBV29-1 to TRBJ2-7; 7 positions agree with TRBD1. There are 13 residues in the CDR3. Germline CDR1 reads SQVTM; CDR2 reads ANQGSEA. J was trimmed by 5 bases and V by 7 bases; bases with no gene match: 11.

V usage is TRBV4-1 and J usage is TRBJ2-2; 7 bases fit TRBD2. Unmatched junction bases numbered 3, after V lost 1 base and J lost 4 bases. The CDR3 is made up of 15 amino acids. CDR1 and CDR2 from the germline V gene are MGHRA and YSYEKL. This CDR3 reads CASSQGREPTGELFF. The CDR3 DNA follows: TGCGCCAGCAGCCAAGGGCGGGAGCCCACCGGGGAGCTGTTTTTT.

The chain has TRBV9 and TRBJ2-5; tentatively, D is TRBD1 (5 bases). The germline gives CDR1 SGDLS, CDR2 YYNGEE. The CDR3 consists of 15 residues. Trimming removed 0 bases from V and 4 bases from J, with 13 bases in between. The CDR3 region is CASSVGARVGETQYF. CDR3 bases: TGTGCCAGCAGCGTAGGAGCCAGGGTAGGAGAGACCCAGTACTTC.

The V and J genes are TRBV7-9 and TRBJ1-2; D gene ambiguous. Germline V CDR1 and CDR2: SEHNR, FQNEAQ (reference sequence). The germline V and J ends were trimmed by 5 bases and 5 bases, with 12 bases remaining between them. There are 13 residues in the CDR3. This CDR3 is CASSRGGAYGYTF. CDR3 in DNA: TGTGCCAGCAGCCGCGGTGGCGCTTATGGCTACACCTTC.

The chain links TRBV6-5 to TRBJ2-6; perhaps TRBD1 as D (6 bases). The CDR3 covers 16 residues. Trimming stripped 2 bases from V and 0 bases from J, with 8 bases between. Looked up from germline, CDR1 is MNHEY and CDR2 is SVGAGI. DNA for the CDR3: TGTGCCAGCAGTTACGTAGGGGGCTCTGGGGCCAACGTCCTGACTTTC. Protein product: CASSYVGGSGANVLTF.

This chain joins TRBV29-1 and TRBJ2-3; TRBD1 might be the D (7 bases). The germline V and J ends were trimmed by 6 bases and 2 bases, with 15 bases remaining between them. The CDR3 is 14 amino acids. From germline, CDR1 is SQVTM and CDR2 ANQGSEA. The DNA for the CDR3 is TGCAGCGTCGGGGGCAGGGGGGTCACAGATACGCAGTATTTT. Protein product: CSVGGRGVTDTQYF.

The CDR3 sequence: CASSRGQIQETQYF. CDR3 nucleotide sequence: TGCGCCAGCAGTCGTGGACAGATCCAAGAGACCCAGTACTTC. This rearrangement joins TRBV5-1 to TRBJ2-5, with D possibly being TRBD1 (6 bases). The CDR3 is 14 residues long. Trimming removed 5 bases from V and 1 base from J, with 12 bases in between. The germline V gene has CDR1 SGHRS and CDR2 YFSETQ.

There are a few counts of this clone. The chain couples TRBV5-4 to TRBJ2-1, with TRBD1 matching 7 bases. The V gene end was trimmed by 9 bases and the J gene end by 5 bases; junction bases not matched to a gene: 11. The germline V gene has CDR1 SGHNT and CDR2 YYREEE (reference sequence). The CDR3 extends over 14 amino acids. The CDR3 sequence is CATYGRQGNNEQFF. The CDR3 region has the DNA TGTGCCACCTACGGGCGACAGGGAAACAATGAGCAGTTCTTC.

The chain couples TRBV7-2 to TRBJ2-3; 7 bases line up with TRBD2. Germline V gives CDR1 SGHTA, CDR2 FQGNSA. J lost 4 bases, V lost 4 bases, and 11 bases had no gene match. This CDR3 has 16 residues. In nucleotides, the CDR3 is TGTGCCAGCAGCTCGCTAGCGGCTCTTTTATCAGATACGCAGTATTTT. This translates into CASSSLAALLSDTQYF.

V usage is TRBV18 and J usage is TRBJ2-5; TRBD1 or TRBD2 may be the D gene (6 bases each). This CDR3 spans 16 amino acids. V lost 6 bases and J lost 10, with 27 bases in between. Per germline, CDR1 KGHSH and CDR2 LQKENI. The CDR3 DNA is TGTGCCAGCTCGCAGGGAACTGGGACACGCTGGGGGGACCAGTACTTC. Translated: CASSQGTGTRWGDQYF.

This chain uses TRBV4-1 with TRBJ2-7, with TRBD1 matching 7 bases. Germline CDR1 is MGHRA and CDR2 is YSYEKL. J lost 4 bases, V lost 0 bases, and 9 bases had no gene match. The CDR3 consists of 16 residues. The DNA for the CDR3 is TGCGCCAGCAGCCAAGATCGAAATACAGGGGTGTACGAGCAGTACTTC. It translates to CASSQDRNTGVYEQYF.

The genes are TRBV7-8 and TRBJ2-7; maybe TRBD1 (6 bases). In germline, CDR1 is SGHVS, CDR2 FQNEAQ. CDR3 length: 15 residues. With 1 base removed from V and 7 bases from J, the gap between germline ends came to 17 bases. The CDR3 sequence: CASSLEPGRGGEQYF. The CDR3 DNA is TGTGCCAGCAGCTTAGAACCAGGGAGAGGGGGTGAGCAGTACTTC.

The chain joins TRBV29-1 to TRBJ2-1; D uncertain. There are 12 residues in the CDR3. V was shortened by 2 bases and J by 3 bases, with 5 bases between the two germline ends. Looked up from germline, CDR1 is SQVTM and CDR2 is ANQGSEA. The CDR3: CSVEIVYNEQFF. The DNA for the CDR3 is TGCAGCGTTGAAATCGTCTACAATGAGCAGTTCTTC.

The CDR3 nucleotides are TGTGCCAGCAGCTTCGGATTACCGACTAGCGTCCCGATGGAGACCCAGTACTTC. Amino acid sequence: CASSFGLPTSVPMETQYF. The rearrangement uses TRBV11-2 and TRBJ2-5; TRBD2 agrees at 8 bases. V lost 3 bases, J lost 5 bases, and 17 bases stayed unmatched. The CDR3 runs to 18 residues. Per the germline V gene, CDR1 is SGHAT and CDR2 is FQNNGV.

This chain connects TRBV11-2 to TRBJ2-7; TRBD2 aligns across 9 bases. The CDR3 runs 17 residues. The trim removed 0 bases at V and 5 bases at J, leaving 11 bases unmatched. CDR1 and CDR2 from the germline V gene are SGHAT and FQNNGV. The CDR3 DNA follows: TGTGCCAGCAGCTTAGAGGTTCTTAGCGGGAGTCCCCACGAGCAGTACTTC. As protein: CASSLEVLSGSPHEQYF. The full variable domain, rest sourced from reference TRBV11-2 and TRBJ2-7, is EAGVAQSPRYKIIEKRQSVAFWCNPISGHATLYWYQQILGQGPKLLIQFQNNGVVDDSQLPKDRFSAERLKGVDSTLKIQPAKLEDSAVYLCASSLEVLSGSPHEQYFGPGTRLTVT.

V and J are TRBV6-1 and TRBJ1-2; 9 bases align to TRBD1. The CDR3 extends over 13 amino acids. The trim removed 6 bases at V and 7 bases at J, leaving 6 bases unmatched. Germline-derived CDR1 and CDR2 are MNHNS and SASEGT. In DNA form, the CDR3 reads TGTGCCAGCAGATTACAGGGGGCGGTTGGCTACACCTTC. Protein sequence: CASRLQGAVGYTF.

This chain links TRBV5-1 with TRBJ2-1, with D possibly TRBD2 on 5 matching bases. Trimming removed 0 bases from V and 9 bases from J, with 7 bases in between. The CDR3 contains 12 residues. CDR1 and CDR2 from the germline V gene are SGHRS and YFSETQ. The DNA of the CDR3 is TGCGCCAGCAGCTTGGAACGGGGTGAGCAGTTCTTC. Translation: CASSLERGEQFF.

The chain carries TRBV30 and TRBJ2-7, with 7 bases that match TRBD2. The germline CDR1 and CDR2 sequences are GTSNPN and SVGIG (reference sequence). This CDR3 comprises 12 residues. Unmatched junction bases numbered 1, after V lost 2 bases and J lost 3 bases. CDR3 DNA sequence: TGTGCCTGGAGTCGGGGGGACTACGAGCAGTACTTC. This gives the protein CAWSRGDYEQYF.

This clone was seen more than once but under ten times. The chain carries TRBV7-9 and TRBJ1-1; D perhaps matches TRBD1 (5 bases). The CDR3 sequence is 13 residues long. V gave up 3 bases and J gave up 1 base, with 6 bases separating them. CDR1 and CDR2 (germline): SEHNR, FQNEAQ (reference sequence). The DNA of the CDR3 is TGTGCCAGCAGCTTTCAGGGGAACACTGAAGCTTTCTTT. Protein sequence: CASSFQGNTEAFF.